This TCR beta chain was recovered during a study of spatial heterogeneity in lung cancer. TCRdb re-called the 5' RACE reads through MiXCR, storing one row per CDR3 protein. The sample holds 60,000 to 75,000 distinct CDR3 sequences, roughly 6.4% seen once. CDR3 length equals 14 residues. CDR1 SQVTM and CDR2 ANQGSEA come from the germline V gene. V was pared by 2 bases and J by 0 bases, with 10 bases between. The sample holds many counts of this clonotype. Indicated time point: sample taken at primary tumor resection. Untreated early-stage non-small cell lung cancer patients, around 72 in total, were the donors. Tumor, nontumor lung or frozen PBMC supplied whole RNA that was sequenced unsorted.

The chain recombines TRBV29-1 with TRBJ1-1; D perhaps matches TRBD1 (5 bases). Material: PBMCs, obtained at surgery. The TCR was taken from a female donor with early-stage non-small cell lung cancer. CDR3 DNA: TGCAGCGTTGAACGGGGAGGGGTGAACACTGAAGCTTTCTTT. This encodes CSVERGGVNTEAFF.